Listed here are 25 T cell receptor beta chains from one sample, sequenced in a study of blood T cells in healthy people across ages. Primed by a sample-barcoded 5' primer and a J-beta primer mix, a second PCR proceeded for about 7 to 11 cycles. Each CDR3 protein is one row after TCRdb ran MiXCR on the 5' RACE reads. The sample yields roughly 1.5 million distinct CDR3 sequences, less than 45% seen once. Input material: blood. The receptors were sampled from a woman in her late teens or twenties in good health.

This clonotype occurred a few times. V gene TRBV20-1 combines with J gene TRBJ1-2; possible D gene TRBD1, 6 bases. The V gene lost 3 bases and the J gene lost 8 bases, with 13 bases spanning the gap. CDR1 is DFQATT, CDR2 SNEGSKA, per germline (reference sequence). The CDR3 loop spans 12 amino acids. The CDR3 reads CSARDRGWGYTF. CDR3 DNA: TGCAGTGCTAGGGACAGAGGCTGGGGCTACACCTTC.

This chain connects TRBV10-3 to TRBJ2-1; 8 bases agree with TRBD2. The end of the DNA fits TRBJ2-7 better, so the J call may be wrong. The CDR3 contains 16 residues. CDR1 ENHRY and CDR2 SYGVKD come from the germline V gene. The CDR3 loop reads CAISESVRGAYNEQYF. The CDR3 nucleotides read TGTGCCATCAGTGAGTCAGTGCGGGGGGCCTACAATGAGCAGTACTTC.

Only one count was recorded for this clonotype. V is TRBV20-1 and J is TRBJ2-1; 10 bases align to TRBD2. The CDR3 has 14 amino acids. From germline, CDR1 is DFQATT and CDR2 SNEGSKA (reference sequence). J lost 9 bases, V lost 3 bases, and 8 bases had no gene match. The CDR3 region is CSASNQLAGCEQFF. The CDR3 bases are TGCAGTGCTAGCAACCAACTAGCGGGGTGTGAGCAGTTCTTC.

This clonotype has only a few counts. The chain recombines TRBV4-1 with TRBJ2-3, with 11 bases aligning to TRBD2. After removal of 8 bases from V and 2 bases from J, the junction contained 9 bases not matched to a gene. Per germline, CDR1 MGHRA and CDR2 YSYEKL. This CDR3 contains 16 residues. The CDR3 spells CASGPGLAGSTDTQYF. The CDR3 DNA follows: TGCGCCAGCGGCCCAGGACTAGCGGGTTCCACAGATACGCAGTATTTT.

The rearrangement links TRBV7-9 to TRBJ2-7; no clear D gene. Trimming stripped 5 bases from V and 5 bases from J, with 7 bases between. CDR3 length: 11 residues. Germline values: CDR1 SEHNR, CDR2 FQNEAQ (reference sequence). CDR3 sequence reads: CASSPWDEQYF. The CDR3 DNA sequence: TGTGCCAGCAGCCCCTGGGACGAGCAGTACTTC. The full variable domain, in which reference TRBV7-9 and TRBJ2-7 provide the parts outside the CDR3, is DTGVSQNPRHKITKRGQNVTFRCDPISEHNRLYWYRQTLGQGPEFLTYFQNEAQLEKSRLLSDRFSAERPKGSFSTLEIQRTEQGDSAMYLCASSPWDEQYFGPGTRLTVT.

CDR3 residues: CSAPLGGGYGNQPQHF. For the CDR3, the DNA is TGCAGTGCGCCCCTCGGGGGGGGATATGGCAATCAGCCCCAGCATTTT. The chain has TRBV20-1 and TRBJ1-5; perhaps TRBD1 as D (5 bases). The V end was cut by 6 bases, the J end by 2 bases, with 20 bases between. The CDR3 spans 16 residues. CDR1 and CDR2 from the germline V gene are DFQATT and SNEGSKA (reference sequence).

The chain combines TRBV7-2 with TRBJ1-5; D is undetermined. Germline CDR1 reads SGHTA; CDR2 reads FQGNSA. The CDR3 sequence is 14 residues long. V was cut by 4 bases and J by 1 base, with 8 bases left in between. CDR3 nucleotides: TGTGCCAGCAGCTACACTCCCAGCAATCAGCCCCAGCATTTT. Translation: CASSYTPSNQPQHF. The full variable domain, in which reference TRBV7-2 and TRBJ1-5 provide the parts outside the CDR3, is GAGVSQSPSNKVTEKGKDVELRCDPISGHTALYWYRQSLGQGLEFLIYFQGNSAPDKSGLPSDRFSAERTGGSVSTLTIQRTQQEDSAVYLCASSYTPSNQPQHFGDGTRLSIL.

This chain joins TRBV29-1 and TRBJ2-1; weak D call: TRBD2 (5 bases). Germline CDR1 and CDR2: SQVTM and ANQGSEA. V lost 6 bases, J lost 0 bases, and 12 bases lay in between. The CDR3 length is 14 residues. In DNA form, the CDR3 reads TGCAGCGTAGGAAGCGGATTCTCCTACAATGAGCAGTTCTTC. Protein sequence: CSVGSGFSYNEQFF.

The gene calls are TRBV2 and TRBJ2-3; D possibly corresponds to TRBD2 (6 bases). Looked up from germline, CDR1 is SNHLY and CDR2 is FYNNEI. There are 15 residues in the CDR3. Trimming left V 1 base short and J 5 bases short, with 13 bases between. The CDR3 sequence: CASSEDRRAGDTQYF. The CDR3 nucleotides are TGTGCCAGCAGTGAAGATCGGAGGGCCGGAGATACGCAGTATTTT.

This sequence joins TRBV10-3 and TRBJ2-1; TRBD1 aligns across 10 bases. J was trimmed by 6 bases and V by 11 bases; bases with no gene match: 7. CDR3 size: 13 residues. Germline V gene sequence: CDR1 ENHRY, CDR2 SYGVKD. Here the CDR3 DNA reads TGTGCCGCCCGGGACAGGGGAACCAATGAGCAGTTCTTC. Its protein product is CAARDRGTNEQFF.

The chain is built from TRBV5-1 and TRBJ2-1; possible D gene TRBD1, 5 bases. This CDR3 region has 13 residues. Germline V gene sequence: CDR1 SGHRS, CDR2 YFSETQ. The V and J ends lost 4 bases and 4 bases respectively, with 9 bases between them. The CDR3 nucleotides read TGCGCCAGCAGCACGACAGAGTACAATGAGCAGTTCTTC. Translation: CASSTTEYNEQFF.

The chain uses TRBV5-5 and TRBJ1-1, with D possibly matching TRBD1 (5 bases). V lost 2 bases and J lost 5, with 16 bases in between. The germline V gene encodes CDR1 SGHKS and CDR2 YYEKEE (reference sequence). The CDR3 sequence is 15 residues long. The CDR3 region has the DNA TGTGCCAGCAGCTTACCCGGGACGGCGAGGACTGAAGCTTTCTTT. Translation: CASSLPGTARTEAFF.

J is TRBJ2-1 and V is TRBV5-1; D not resolved. CDR1 SGHRS and CDR2 YFSETQ come from the germline V gene. V lost 0 bases and J lost 6, with 7 bases in between. This CDR3 has 13 amino acids. DNA of the CDR3: TGCGCCAGCAGCTTGGCAACAGCCAATGAGCAGTTCTTC. Encoded protein: CASSLATANEQFF.

This chain uses TRBV6-1 with TRBJ1-5; weak D call: TRBD1 (6 bases). Trimming removed 6 bases from V and 3 bases from J, with 15 bases in between. This CDR3 has 15 amino acids. Germline V gene data show CDR1 as MNHNS and CDR2 as SASEGT. CDR3 nucleotide sequence: TGTGCCAGCAGGGAGAGGGGGGGATACAATCAGCCCCAGCATTTT. It translates to CASRERGGYNQPQHF.

In this sample, this clonotype turned up once. The chain combines TRBV20-1 with TRBJ2-3; 9 bases are shared with TRBD2. Trimming took 6 bases from V and 4 from J; bases not matched to a gene: 11. The germline V gene has CDR1 DFQATT and CDR2 SNEGSKA (reference sequence). The CDR3 runs to 15 residues. The CDR3 DNA reads TGCAGTGCGGACTGGCGGGGGGGCCTGCCAGATACGCAGTATTTT. Protein: CSADWRGGLPDTQYF.

The chain joins TRBV12-3 or TRBV12-4 to TRBJ2-7; 7 bases match TRBD1. The CDR3 has 14 amino acids. Germline trimming cut 6 bases from V and 3 bases from J; bases unmatched to any gene: 8. In DNA form, the CDR3 reads TGTGCCAGCAGCCGACAGGGCAGCGGCTACGAGCAGTACTTC. This gives the protein CASSRQGSGYEQYF.

The chain links TRBV3-1 to TRBJ2-1; 10 bases line up with TRBD1. Germline V lookup: CDR1 LGHDT, CDR2 YNNKEL (reference sequence). J was trimmed by 3 bases and V by 5 bases; bases with no gene match: 10. This CDR3 is built from 17 residues. The CDR3 loop reads CASSKDRGVSNYNEQFF. The CDR3 DNA reads TGTGCCAGCAGCAAGGACAGGGGGGTATCTAACTACAATGAGCAGTTCTTC.

In its sample, this clonotype was seen a few times. This chain uses TRBV28 with TRBJ2-3; a weak D match, TRBD1 (5 bases). The V gene's germline CDR1 is MDHEN and CDR2 SYDVKM. The V end lost 2 bases, the J end lost 4 bases, and 19 bases lay between the germline ends. The CDR3 is made up of 17 amino acids. The CDR3 loop reads CASSLRGYTWPPDTQYF. The DNA for the CDR3 is TGTGCCAGCAGTTTAAGGGGTTACACCTGGCCCCCAGATACGCAGTATTTT. Looking up the rest from reference TRBV28 and TRBJ2-3 gives the full variable domain: DVKVTQSSRYLVKRTGEKVFLECVQDMDHENMFWYRQDPGLGLRLIYFSYDVKMKEKGDIPEGYSVSREKKERFSLILESASTNQTSMYLCASSLRGYTWPPDTQYFGPGTRLTVL.

The chain uses TRBV21-1 and TRBJ2-6; the D call in the table, TRBD2, was not verified against the DNA. TRBV21-1 is assigned pseudogene status. The CDR3 consists of 16 residues. This CDR3 reads CASNLAGGFGANVLTF. The CDR3 nucleotides are TGTGCCAGCAACCTAGCGGGAGGGTTTGGGGCCAACGTCCTGACTTTC.

This chain connects TRBV7-6 to TRBJ1-5; no firm D call. V lost 2 bases and J 3 bases, leaving 14 bases between the germline ends. Germline V gene data show CDR1 as SGHVS and CDR2 as FNYEAQ. The CDR3 is 16 amino acids. Here the CDR3 reads CASSLYPDQINQPQHF. DNA for the CDR3: TGTGCCAGCAGCTTATATCCGGACCAAATCAATCAGCCCCAGCATTTT.

V gene TRBV9 combines with J gene TRBJ2-1, with TRBD1 identical over 7 bases. Trimming took 3 bases from V and 0 from J; bases not matched to a gene: 6. The length of the CDR3 is 16 residues. Germline V gives CDR1 SGDLS, CDR2 YYNGEE. CDR3 DNA sequence: TGTGCCAGCAGCGAAAGACAGGGAAGCTCCTACAATGAGCAGTTCTTC. Its protein product is CASSERQGSSYNEQFF.

The chain is built from TRBV5-1 and TRBJ2-7; 7 nucleotides match TRBD2. The J call is doubtful: the DNA matches TRBJ2-5 better. CDR3 length: 15 amino acids. CDR1 SGHRS and CDR2 YFSETQ come from the germline V gene. CDR3 in amino acids: CASSPGGSGVKTQYF. CDR3 nucleotides: TGCGCCAGCAGCCCGGGAGGAAGCGGGGTGAAGACCCAGTACTTC.

This clonotype was seen only a few times. The chain joins TRBV11-3 to TRBJ2-1; the D gene is possibly TRBD1 (5 bases). CDR1 is SGHNT, CDR2 YENEEA, per germline. With 4 bases removed from V and 4 bases from J, the gap between germline ends came to 11 bases. The CDR3 is 14 amino acids. In nucleotides, the CDR3 is TGTGCCAGCAGCTCCCCGACAGCATACAATGAGCAGTTCTTC. Its protein is CASSSPTAYNEQFF.

This clonotype showed up just a few times. The chain has TRBV7-9 and TRBJ2-1, with 8 nucleotides matching TRBD2. The CDR3 contains 16 residues. The germline V gene encodes CDR1 SEHNR and CDR2 FQNEAQ (reference sequence). J was trimmed by 0 bases and V by 4 bases; bases with no gene match: 5. The DNA for the CDR3 is TGTGCCAGCAGCTCAGACACTAGCGGCTCCTACAATGAGCAGTTCTTC. Its translation: CASSSDTSGSYNEQFF. Using reference TRBV7-9 and TRBJ2-1 for the parts outside the CDR3, the full variable domain is DTGVSQNPRHKITKRGQNVTFRCDPISEHNRLYWYRQTLGQGPEFLTYFQNEAQLEKSRLLSDRFSAERPKGSFSTLEIQRTEQGDSAMYLCASSSDTSGSYNEQFFGPGTRLTVL.

This clonotype was recorded at least ten times. CDR3 in DNA: TGTGCCAGCAGCTATGGGGTAGATACGCAGTATTTT. This translates into CASSYGVDTQYF. V usage is TRBV7-2 and J usage is TRBJ2-3; no clear D. This CDR3 is built from 12 residues. V was shortened by 4 bases and J by 5 bases, with 7 bases between the two germline ends. Germline loops: CDR1 SGHTA, CDR2 FQGNSA.